This T cell receptor (beta chain) was identified in a study of blood T cell repertoires in COVID-19. This clone was detected only a few times. This CDR3 spans 17 amino acids. After removal of 0 bases from V and 2 bases from J, the junction contained 8 bases not matched to a gene. The germline gives CDR1 LNHNV, CDR2 YYDKDF (reference sequence). The table came from immunoSEQ multiplex PCR; TCRdb's copy has only in-frame clones and leaves some out. The profile shows some 67,000 clones, roughly 87% of them singletons. The V gene is TRBV15, the J gene TRBJ2-3; TRBD2 agrees at 7 bases. This receptor was identified in a woman older than 75 with acute or convalescent COVID-19. Sequencing was performed on peripheral blood. The CDR3 region has the DNA TGTGCCACCAGCAGAGAGGTCGGGGGGAAGATCACAGATACGCAGTATTTT. Translated, it gives CATSREVGGKITDTQYF.